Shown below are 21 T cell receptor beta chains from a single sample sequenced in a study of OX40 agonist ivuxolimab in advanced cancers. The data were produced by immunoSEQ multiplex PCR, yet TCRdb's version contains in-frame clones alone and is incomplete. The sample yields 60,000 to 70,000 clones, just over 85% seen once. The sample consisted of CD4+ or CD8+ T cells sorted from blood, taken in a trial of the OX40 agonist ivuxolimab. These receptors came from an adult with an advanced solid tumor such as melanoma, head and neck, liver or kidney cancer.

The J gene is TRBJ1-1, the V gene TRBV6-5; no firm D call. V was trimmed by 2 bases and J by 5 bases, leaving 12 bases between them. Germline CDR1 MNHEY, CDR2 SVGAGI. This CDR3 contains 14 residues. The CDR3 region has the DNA TGTGCCAGCAGTTACACGGCAGGACGGACTGAAGCTTTCTTT. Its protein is CASSYTAGRTEAFF.

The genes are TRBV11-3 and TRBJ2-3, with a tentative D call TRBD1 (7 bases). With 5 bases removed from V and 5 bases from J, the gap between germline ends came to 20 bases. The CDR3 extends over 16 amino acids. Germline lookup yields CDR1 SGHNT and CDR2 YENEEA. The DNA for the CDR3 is TGTGCCAGCAGCCCCCCTGGGCGACAGGGAGGAGATACGCAGTATTTT. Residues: CASSPPGRQGGDTQYF.

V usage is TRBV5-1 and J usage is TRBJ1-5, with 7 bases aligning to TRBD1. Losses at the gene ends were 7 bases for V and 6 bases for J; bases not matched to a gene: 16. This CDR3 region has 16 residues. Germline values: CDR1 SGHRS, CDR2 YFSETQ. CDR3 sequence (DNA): TGCGCCAGCGGACCCCCAGAACAGGGGAGGATTCAGCCCCAGCATTTT. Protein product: CASGPPEQGRIQPQHF.

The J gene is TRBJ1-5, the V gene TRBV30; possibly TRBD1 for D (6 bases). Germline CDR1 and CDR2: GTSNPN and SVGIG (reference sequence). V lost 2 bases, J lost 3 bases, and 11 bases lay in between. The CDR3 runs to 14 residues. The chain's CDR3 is CAWSKGQNNQPQHF. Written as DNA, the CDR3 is TGTGCCTGGAGTAAGGGACAAAACAATCAGCCCCAGCATTTT.

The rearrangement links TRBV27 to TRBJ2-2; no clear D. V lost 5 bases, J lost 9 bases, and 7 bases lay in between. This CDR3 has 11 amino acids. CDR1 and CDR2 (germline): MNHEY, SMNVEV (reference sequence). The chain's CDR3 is CASSNSRELFF. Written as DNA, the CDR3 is TGTGCCAGCAGTAATTCAAGGGAGCTGTTTTTT.

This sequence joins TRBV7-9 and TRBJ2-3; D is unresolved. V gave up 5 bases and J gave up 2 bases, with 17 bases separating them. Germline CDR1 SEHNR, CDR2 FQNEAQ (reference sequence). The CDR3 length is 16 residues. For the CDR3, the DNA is TGTGCCAGCAGCCCAGAGGTCTACATGAACACAGATACGCAGTATTTT. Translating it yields CASSPEVYMNTDTQYF.

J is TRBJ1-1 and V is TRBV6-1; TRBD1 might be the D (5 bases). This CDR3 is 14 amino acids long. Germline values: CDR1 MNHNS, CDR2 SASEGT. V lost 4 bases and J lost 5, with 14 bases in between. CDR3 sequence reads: CASSGVQEDTEAFF. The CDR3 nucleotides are TGTGCCAGCAGTGGGGTACAGGAAGATACTGAAGCTTTCTTT.

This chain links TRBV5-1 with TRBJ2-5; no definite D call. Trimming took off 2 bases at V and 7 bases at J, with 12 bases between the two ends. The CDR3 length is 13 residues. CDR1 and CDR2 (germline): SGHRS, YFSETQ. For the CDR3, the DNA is TGCGCCAGCAGCTTAGTTGGTAATCCGACCCAGTACTTC. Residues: CASSLVGNPTQYF.

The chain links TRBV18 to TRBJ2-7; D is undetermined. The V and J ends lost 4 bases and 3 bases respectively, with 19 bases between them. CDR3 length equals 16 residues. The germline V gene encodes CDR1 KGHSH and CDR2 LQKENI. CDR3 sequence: CASSRERILAGYEQYF. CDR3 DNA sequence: TGTGCCAGCTCACGGGAACGGATCCTTGCCGGCTACGAGCAGTACTTC.

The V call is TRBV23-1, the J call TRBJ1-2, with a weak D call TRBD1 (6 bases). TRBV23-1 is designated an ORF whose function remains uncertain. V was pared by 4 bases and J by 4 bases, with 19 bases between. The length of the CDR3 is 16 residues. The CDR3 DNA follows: TGCGCCAGCAGTCGATGTGGGGGGCGCAGATGCTATGGCTACACCTTC. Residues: CASSRCGGRRCYGYTF.

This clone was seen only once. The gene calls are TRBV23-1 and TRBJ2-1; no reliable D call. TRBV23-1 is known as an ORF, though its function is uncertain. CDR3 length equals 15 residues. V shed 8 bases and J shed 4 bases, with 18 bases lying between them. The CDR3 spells CASVEVKGQYNEQFF. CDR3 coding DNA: TGCGCCAGCGTCGAGGTGAAGGGTCAATACAATGAGCAGTTCTTC.

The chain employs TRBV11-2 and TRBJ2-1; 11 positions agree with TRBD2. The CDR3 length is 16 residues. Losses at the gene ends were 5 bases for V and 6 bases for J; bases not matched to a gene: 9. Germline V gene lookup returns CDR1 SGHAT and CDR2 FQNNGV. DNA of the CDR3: TGTGCCAGCAGCCGCAATAGCGGGAGGGTGGTCAATGAGCAGTTCTTC. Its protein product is CASSRNSGRVVNEQFF. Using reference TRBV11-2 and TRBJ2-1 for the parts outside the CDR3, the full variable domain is EAGVAQSPRYKIIEKRQSVAFWCNPISGHATLYWYQQILGQGPKLLIQFQNNGVVDDSQLPKDRFSAERLKGVDSTLKIQPAKLEDSAVYLCASSRNSGRVVNEQFFGPGTRLTVL.

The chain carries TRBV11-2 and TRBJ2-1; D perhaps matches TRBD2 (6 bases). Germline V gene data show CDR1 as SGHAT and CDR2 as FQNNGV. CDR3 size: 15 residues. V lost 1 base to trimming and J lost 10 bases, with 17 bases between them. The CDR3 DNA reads TGTGCCAGCAGCTTAGGTGGGACTTTCCCTAGGGAGCAGTTCTTC. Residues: CASSLGGTFPREQFF.

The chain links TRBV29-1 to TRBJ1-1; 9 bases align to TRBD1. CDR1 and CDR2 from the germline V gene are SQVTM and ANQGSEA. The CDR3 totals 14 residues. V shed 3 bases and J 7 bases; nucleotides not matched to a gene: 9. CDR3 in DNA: TGCAGCGTTGACAAAACAGGGGGCGGGAATGAAGCTTTCTTT. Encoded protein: CSVDKTGGGNEAFF.

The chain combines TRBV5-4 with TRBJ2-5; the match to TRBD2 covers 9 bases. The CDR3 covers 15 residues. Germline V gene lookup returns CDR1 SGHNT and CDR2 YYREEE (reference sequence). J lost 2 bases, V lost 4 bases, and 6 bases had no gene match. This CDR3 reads CASSAAGGAQETQYF. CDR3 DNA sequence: TGTGCCAGCAGCGCGGCGGGGGGGGCGCAAGAGACCCAGTACTTC.

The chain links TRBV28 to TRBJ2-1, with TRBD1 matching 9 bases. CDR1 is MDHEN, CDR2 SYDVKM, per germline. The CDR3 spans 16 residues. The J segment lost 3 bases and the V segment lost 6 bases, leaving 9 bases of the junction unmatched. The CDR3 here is CASSPYRDRVYNEQFF. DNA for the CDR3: TGTGCCAGCAGCCCATACCGGGACAGGGTCTACAATGAGCAGTTCTTC.

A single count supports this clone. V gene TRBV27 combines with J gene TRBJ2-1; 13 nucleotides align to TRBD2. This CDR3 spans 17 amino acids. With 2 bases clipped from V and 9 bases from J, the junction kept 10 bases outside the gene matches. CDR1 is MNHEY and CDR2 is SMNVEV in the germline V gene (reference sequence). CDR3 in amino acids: CASSLGLGTSGKVEQFF. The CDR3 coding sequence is TGTGCCAGCAGTTTAGGGTTAGGGACTAGCGGGAAGGTTGAGCAGTTCTTC.

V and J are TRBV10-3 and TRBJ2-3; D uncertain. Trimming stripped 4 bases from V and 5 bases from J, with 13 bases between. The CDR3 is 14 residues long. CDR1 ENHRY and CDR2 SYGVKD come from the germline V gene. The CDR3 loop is CAISVSGIVDTQYF. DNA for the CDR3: TGTGCCATCAGTGTTAGTGGGATCGTAGATACGCAGTATTTT.

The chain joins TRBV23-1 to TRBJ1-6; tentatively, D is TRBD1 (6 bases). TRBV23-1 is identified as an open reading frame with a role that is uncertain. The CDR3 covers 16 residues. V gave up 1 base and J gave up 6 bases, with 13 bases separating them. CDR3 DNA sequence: TGCGCCAGCAGTCAATTAGGACAGCGGGGTAATTCACCCCTCCACTTT. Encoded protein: CASSQLGQRGNSPLHF.

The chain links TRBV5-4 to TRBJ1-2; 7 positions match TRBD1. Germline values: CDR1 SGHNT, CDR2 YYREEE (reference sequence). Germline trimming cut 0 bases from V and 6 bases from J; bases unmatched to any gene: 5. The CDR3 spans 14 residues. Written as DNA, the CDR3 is TGTGCCAGCAGCTTGGTAGGGGGCTTGGATGGCTACACCTTC. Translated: CASSLVGGLDGYTF.

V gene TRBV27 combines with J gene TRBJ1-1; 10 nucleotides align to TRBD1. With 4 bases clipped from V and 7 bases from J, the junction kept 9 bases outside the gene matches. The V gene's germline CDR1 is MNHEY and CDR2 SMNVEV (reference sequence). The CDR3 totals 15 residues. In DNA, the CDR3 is TGTGCCAGCAGTTCCCCGGGACAGGGGACTTATGAAGCTTTCTTT. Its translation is CASSSPGQGTYEAFF.